The 17 T cell receptor beta chains below come from one sample, sequenced in a study of T-cell memory formation after mild COVID-19 listed by TCRdb under 2021. Libraries were prepared through 5' RACE. Sequencing relied on an Illumina NovaSeq 6000. TCRdb applied fastp at Q25 and MiXCR to the public reads, then kept only in-frame beta chains. Records with the same CDR3 protein are collapsed into one entry carrying the most frequent genes and DNA. The sample profile shows 350,000 to 450,000 distinct CDR3 sequences; approximately 14% of them were found once. The top ten hold around a fifth of the sample. The source material was PBMCs or a T cell subset sorted from them (not recorded which). These receptors came from a man aged 18 to 29 who had mild COVID-19 (a few samples of this study predate the infection). The sample titles of this study are shuffled in the database, so cell type and time point are left out; the donor was told from shared clones.

The genes are TRBV4-1 and TRBJ2-2; 12 nucleotides align to TRBD2. The trim removed 4 bases at V and 4 bases at J, leaving 4 bases unmatched. The CDR3 covers 16 residues. CDR1 is MGHRA and CDR2 is YSYEKL in the germline V gene. The CDR3 region has the DNA TGCGCCAGCAGCCCGCTAGCGGGGGGGCCCACCGGGGAGCTGTTTTTT. This translates into CASSPLAGGPTGELFF.

This clonotype was seen more than once but under ten times. Here the CDR3 DNA reads TGTGCCAGCAGTACCGACAGGGACAATCAGCCCCAGCATTTT. Protein product: CASSTDRDNQPQHF. This rearrangement joins TRBV27 to TRBJ1-5; TRBD1 matches 7 bases. This CDR3 is built from 14 residues. The V gene's germline CDR1 is MNHEY and CDR2 SMNVEV (reference sequence). With V trimmed by 5 bases and J by 3 bases, 4 bases remained unmatched.

The chain links TRBV28 to TRBJ1-5; D gene uncertain. The CDR3 sequence is 16 residues long. Germline CDR1 reads MDHEN; CDR2 reads SYDVKM. V lost 3 bases to trimming and J lost 2 bases, with 14 bases between them. CDR3 sequence: CASSFLRSGGNQPQHF. For the CDR3, the DNA is TGTGCCAGCAGTTTCCTCAGATCAGGAGGCAATCAGCCCCAGCATTTT.

The chain uses TRBV28 and TRBJ2-1; 8 bases map to TRBD2. Unmatched junction bases numbered 12, after V lost 5 bases and J lost 9 bases. In germline, CDR1 is MDHEN, CDR2 SYDVKM. CDR3 length: 15 residues. The CDR3, as DNA: TGTGCCAGCAGTGTACTTGCGGGGGGCCGGGGTGAGCAGTTCTTC. The encoded protein is CASSVLAGGRGEQFF.

This clonotype was observed a handful of times. The gene calls are TRBV20-1 and TRBJ1-4, with D possibly being TRBD1 (5 bases). V was shortened by 6 bases and J by 8 bases, with 25 bases between the two germline ends. Germline V CDR1 and CDR2: DFQATT, SNEGSKA (reference sequence). The CDR3 loop spans 16 amino acids. The CDR3 loop reads CSARDFLAAAGEKLFF. The CDR3 bases are TGCAGTGCCCGGGACTTTTTGGCAGCGGCGGGGGAAAAACTGTTTTTT.

V usage is TRBV5-6 and J usage is TRBJ2-3, with TRBD2 as a possible D gene (7 bases). The CDR3 has 15 residues. The germline CDR1 and CDR2 sequences are SGHDT and YYEEEE. Trimming left V 2 bases short and J 9 bases short, with 19 bases between. As DNA, the CDR3 is TGTGCCAGCAGCTTATTTGGTCGGGGGGCACGCACGCAGTATTTT. The encoded protein is CASSLFGRGARTQYF.

This chain links TRBV15 with TRBJ2-5, with D maybe TRBD1 (5 bases). This CDR3 comprises 15 residues. Looked up from germline, CDR1 is LNHNV and CDR2 is YYDKDF (reference sequence). Deletions cut 1 base from V and 5 bases from J, with 14 bases between. This CDR3 is CATSRAMGLGETQYF. In nucleotides, the CDR3 is TGTGCCACCAGCAGAGCGATGGGGCTTGGCGAGACCCAGTACTTC.

This clonotype was observed a single time. This chain connects TRBV18 to TRBJ1-2; perhaps TRBD1 as D (5 bases). From germline, CDR1 is KGHSH and CDR2 LQKENI. Trimming cost V 0 bases and J 6 bases, with 20 bases left between them. The CDR3 loop spans 17 amino acids. In DNA, the CDR3 is TGTGCCAGCTCACCACCTTCGGTTTACACCCAAGGGGATGGCTACACCTTC. Translated: CASSPPSVYTQGDGYTF. The full variable domain, with the rest looked up from reference TRBV18 and TRBJ1-2, is NAGVMQNPRHLVRRRGQEARLRCSPMKGHSHVYWYRQLPEEGLKFMVYLQKENIIDESGMPKERFSAEFPKEGPSILRIQQVVRGDSAAYFCASSPPSVYTQGDGYTFGSGTRLTVV.

This clonotype turned up a few times. V usage is TRBV5-1 and J usage is TRBJ1-4; 7 nucleotides match TRBD1. The CDR3 covers 16 residues. Trimming at V came to 1 base and at J to 3 bases, leaving 6 bases not matched to a gene. The germline V gene encodes CDR1 SGHRS and CDR2 YFSETQ. CDR3 bases: TGCGCCAGCAGCTTGATGGAGCAGGGGGCTAATGAAAAACTGTTTTTT. It yields the protein CASSLMEQGANEKLFF.

This chain joins TRBV6-2 or TRBV6-3 and TRBJ2-7; D is ambiguous. Trimming stripped 2 bases from V and 4 bases from J, with 9 bases between. There are 13 residues in the CDR3. Germline CDR1 reads MNHEY; CDR2 reads SVGEGT. The CDR3 coding sequence is TGTGCCAGCAGTTACGGGGATAAGTACGAGCAGTACGTC. This encodes CASSYGDKYEQYV.

Only a few counts were recorded for this clonotype. This chain connects TRBV10-2 to TRBJ2-5; 8 bases align to TRBD2. The germline CDR1 and CDR2 sequences are WSHSY and SAAADI. The CDR3 is 15 amino acids. J gave up 3 bases and V 8 bases, and 11 bases lay outside the gene matches. The CDR3 spells CASGTAGGAEETQYF. The CDR3 bases are TGCGCCAGCGGCACTGCCGGGGGGGCGGAAGAGACCCAGTACTTC.

The sample holds many counts of this clonotype. The rearrangement uses TRBV20-1 and TRBJ2-7; 9 bases fit TRBD1. CDR1 is DFQATT and CDR2 is SNEGSKA in the germline V gene (reference sequence). After removal of 0 bases from V and 2 bases from J, the junction contained 8 bases not matched to a gene. The CDR3 consists of 16 residues. CDR3 sequence reads: CSARDEVDRGTYEQYF. As DNA, the CDR3 is TGCAGTGCTAGAGATGAGGTGGACAGGGGCACCTACGAGCAGTACTTC.

The chain uses TRBV4-2 and TRBJ2-1, with 10 bases lining up with TRBD1. CDR3 length: 16 residues. Germline assignment: CDR1 LGHNA and CDR2 YNFKEQ. Trimming removed 2 bases from V and 9 bases from J; junction bases left unmatched: 10. CDR3 protein: CASSQSTGTGDVEQFF. Written as DNA, the CDR3 is TGTGCCAGCAGCCAATCTACCGGGACAGGGGATGTTGAGCAGTTCTTC.

In its sample, this clonotype was seen a few times. This chain uses TRBV5-6 with TRBJ2-7; 13 nucleotides agree with TRBD2. The trim removed 6 bases at V and 4 bases at J, leaving 10 bases unmatched. The CDR3 extends over 16 amino acids. The germline gives CDR1 SGHDT, CDR2 YYEEEE. This CDR3 reads CASTILRGLAGYEQYF. The CDR3 DNA reads TGTGCCAGCACCATTCTCCGGGGACTAGCGGGGTACGAGCAGTACTTC. The whole variable domain, filled in from reference TRBV5-6 and TRBJ2-7, reads DAGVTQSPTHLIKTRGQQVTLRCSPKSGHDTVSWYQQALGQGPQFIFQYYEEEERQRGNFPDRFSGHQFPNYSSELNVNALLLGDSALYLCASTILRGLAGYEQYFGPGTRLTVT.

This clonotype was observed a handful of times. The chain links TRBV5-1 to TRBJ2-2, with 10 positions matching TRBD2. The CDR3 has 17 residues. Germline V gene data show CDR1 as SGHRS and CDR2 as YFSETQ. V shed 1 base, J shed 0 bases, and the junction held 3 bases outside the gene matches. The chain's CDR3 is CASSLFTSGANTGELFF. Written as DNA, the CDR3 is TGCGCCAGCAGCTTGTTTACTAGCGGGGCGAACACCGGGGAGCTGTTTTTT.

The rearrangement joins TRBV24-1 to TRBJ2-2; TRBD1 is a possible D gene (5 bases). Germline CDR1 reads KGHDR; CDR2 reads SFDVKD. V was pared by 4 bases and J by 5 bases, with 7 bases between. The CDR3 is 13 residues long. CDR3 in amino acids: CATSDRVTGELFF. DNA of the CDR3: TGTGCCACCAGTGACAGGGTGACCGGGGAGCTGTTTTTT.

The V call is TRBV7-2, the J call TRBJ2-1; TRBD2 matches 13 bases. Germline V gene lookup returns CDR1 SGHTA and CDR2 FQGNSA. This CDR3 is 16 amino acids long. V was pared by 5 bases and J by 5 bases, with 6 bases of the junction left unmatched. CDR3 nucleotides: TGTGCCAGCAGCCCGCAACTAGCGGGGGGGCACAATGAGCAGTTCTTC. Its translation: CASSPQLAGGHNEQFF.